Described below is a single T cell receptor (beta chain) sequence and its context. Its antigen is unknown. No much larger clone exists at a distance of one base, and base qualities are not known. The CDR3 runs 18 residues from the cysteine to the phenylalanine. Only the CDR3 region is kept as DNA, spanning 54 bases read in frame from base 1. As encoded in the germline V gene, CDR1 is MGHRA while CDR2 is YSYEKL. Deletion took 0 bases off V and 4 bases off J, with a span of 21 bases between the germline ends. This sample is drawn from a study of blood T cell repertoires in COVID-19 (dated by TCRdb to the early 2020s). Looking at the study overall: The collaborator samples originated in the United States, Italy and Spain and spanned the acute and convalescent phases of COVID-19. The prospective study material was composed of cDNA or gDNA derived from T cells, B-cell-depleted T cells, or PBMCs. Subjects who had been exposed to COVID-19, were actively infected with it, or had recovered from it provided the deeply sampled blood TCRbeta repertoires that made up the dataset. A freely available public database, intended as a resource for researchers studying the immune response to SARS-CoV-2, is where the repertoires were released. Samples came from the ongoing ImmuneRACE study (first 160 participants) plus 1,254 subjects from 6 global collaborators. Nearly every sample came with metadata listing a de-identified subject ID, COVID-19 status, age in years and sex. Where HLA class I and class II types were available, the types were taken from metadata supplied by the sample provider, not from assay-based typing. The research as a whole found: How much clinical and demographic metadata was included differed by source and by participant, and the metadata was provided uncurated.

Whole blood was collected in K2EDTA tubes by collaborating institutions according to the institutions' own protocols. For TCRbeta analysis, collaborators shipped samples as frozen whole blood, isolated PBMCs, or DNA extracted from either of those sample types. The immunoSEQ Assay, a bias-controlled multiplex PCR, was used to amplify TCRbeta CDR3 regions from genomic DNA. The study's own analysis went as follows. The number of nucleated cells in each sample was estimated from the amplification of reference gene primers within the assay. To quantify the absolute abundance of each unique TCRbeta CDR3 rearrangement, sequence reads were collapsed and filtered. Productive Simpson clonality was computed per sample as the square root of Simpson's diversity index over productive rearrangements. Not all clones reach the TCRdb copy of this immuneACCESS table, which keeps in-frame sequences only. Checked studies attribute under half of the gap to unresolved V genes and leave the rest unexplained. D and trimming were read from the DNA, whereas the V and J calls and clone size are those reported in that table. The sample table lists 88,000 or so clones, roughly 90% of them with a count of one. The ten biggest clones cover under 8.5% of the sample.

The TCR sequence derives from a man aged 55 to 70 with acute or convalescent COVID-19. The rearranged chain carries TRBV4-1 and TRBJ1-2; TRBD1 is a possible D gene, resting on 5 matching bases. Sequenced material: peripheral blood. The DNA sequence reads TGCGCCAGCAGCCAAGAGGCAGGCAGTGGGGGGATCGGCTATGGCTACACCTTC. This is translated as CASSQEAGSGGIGYGYTF.